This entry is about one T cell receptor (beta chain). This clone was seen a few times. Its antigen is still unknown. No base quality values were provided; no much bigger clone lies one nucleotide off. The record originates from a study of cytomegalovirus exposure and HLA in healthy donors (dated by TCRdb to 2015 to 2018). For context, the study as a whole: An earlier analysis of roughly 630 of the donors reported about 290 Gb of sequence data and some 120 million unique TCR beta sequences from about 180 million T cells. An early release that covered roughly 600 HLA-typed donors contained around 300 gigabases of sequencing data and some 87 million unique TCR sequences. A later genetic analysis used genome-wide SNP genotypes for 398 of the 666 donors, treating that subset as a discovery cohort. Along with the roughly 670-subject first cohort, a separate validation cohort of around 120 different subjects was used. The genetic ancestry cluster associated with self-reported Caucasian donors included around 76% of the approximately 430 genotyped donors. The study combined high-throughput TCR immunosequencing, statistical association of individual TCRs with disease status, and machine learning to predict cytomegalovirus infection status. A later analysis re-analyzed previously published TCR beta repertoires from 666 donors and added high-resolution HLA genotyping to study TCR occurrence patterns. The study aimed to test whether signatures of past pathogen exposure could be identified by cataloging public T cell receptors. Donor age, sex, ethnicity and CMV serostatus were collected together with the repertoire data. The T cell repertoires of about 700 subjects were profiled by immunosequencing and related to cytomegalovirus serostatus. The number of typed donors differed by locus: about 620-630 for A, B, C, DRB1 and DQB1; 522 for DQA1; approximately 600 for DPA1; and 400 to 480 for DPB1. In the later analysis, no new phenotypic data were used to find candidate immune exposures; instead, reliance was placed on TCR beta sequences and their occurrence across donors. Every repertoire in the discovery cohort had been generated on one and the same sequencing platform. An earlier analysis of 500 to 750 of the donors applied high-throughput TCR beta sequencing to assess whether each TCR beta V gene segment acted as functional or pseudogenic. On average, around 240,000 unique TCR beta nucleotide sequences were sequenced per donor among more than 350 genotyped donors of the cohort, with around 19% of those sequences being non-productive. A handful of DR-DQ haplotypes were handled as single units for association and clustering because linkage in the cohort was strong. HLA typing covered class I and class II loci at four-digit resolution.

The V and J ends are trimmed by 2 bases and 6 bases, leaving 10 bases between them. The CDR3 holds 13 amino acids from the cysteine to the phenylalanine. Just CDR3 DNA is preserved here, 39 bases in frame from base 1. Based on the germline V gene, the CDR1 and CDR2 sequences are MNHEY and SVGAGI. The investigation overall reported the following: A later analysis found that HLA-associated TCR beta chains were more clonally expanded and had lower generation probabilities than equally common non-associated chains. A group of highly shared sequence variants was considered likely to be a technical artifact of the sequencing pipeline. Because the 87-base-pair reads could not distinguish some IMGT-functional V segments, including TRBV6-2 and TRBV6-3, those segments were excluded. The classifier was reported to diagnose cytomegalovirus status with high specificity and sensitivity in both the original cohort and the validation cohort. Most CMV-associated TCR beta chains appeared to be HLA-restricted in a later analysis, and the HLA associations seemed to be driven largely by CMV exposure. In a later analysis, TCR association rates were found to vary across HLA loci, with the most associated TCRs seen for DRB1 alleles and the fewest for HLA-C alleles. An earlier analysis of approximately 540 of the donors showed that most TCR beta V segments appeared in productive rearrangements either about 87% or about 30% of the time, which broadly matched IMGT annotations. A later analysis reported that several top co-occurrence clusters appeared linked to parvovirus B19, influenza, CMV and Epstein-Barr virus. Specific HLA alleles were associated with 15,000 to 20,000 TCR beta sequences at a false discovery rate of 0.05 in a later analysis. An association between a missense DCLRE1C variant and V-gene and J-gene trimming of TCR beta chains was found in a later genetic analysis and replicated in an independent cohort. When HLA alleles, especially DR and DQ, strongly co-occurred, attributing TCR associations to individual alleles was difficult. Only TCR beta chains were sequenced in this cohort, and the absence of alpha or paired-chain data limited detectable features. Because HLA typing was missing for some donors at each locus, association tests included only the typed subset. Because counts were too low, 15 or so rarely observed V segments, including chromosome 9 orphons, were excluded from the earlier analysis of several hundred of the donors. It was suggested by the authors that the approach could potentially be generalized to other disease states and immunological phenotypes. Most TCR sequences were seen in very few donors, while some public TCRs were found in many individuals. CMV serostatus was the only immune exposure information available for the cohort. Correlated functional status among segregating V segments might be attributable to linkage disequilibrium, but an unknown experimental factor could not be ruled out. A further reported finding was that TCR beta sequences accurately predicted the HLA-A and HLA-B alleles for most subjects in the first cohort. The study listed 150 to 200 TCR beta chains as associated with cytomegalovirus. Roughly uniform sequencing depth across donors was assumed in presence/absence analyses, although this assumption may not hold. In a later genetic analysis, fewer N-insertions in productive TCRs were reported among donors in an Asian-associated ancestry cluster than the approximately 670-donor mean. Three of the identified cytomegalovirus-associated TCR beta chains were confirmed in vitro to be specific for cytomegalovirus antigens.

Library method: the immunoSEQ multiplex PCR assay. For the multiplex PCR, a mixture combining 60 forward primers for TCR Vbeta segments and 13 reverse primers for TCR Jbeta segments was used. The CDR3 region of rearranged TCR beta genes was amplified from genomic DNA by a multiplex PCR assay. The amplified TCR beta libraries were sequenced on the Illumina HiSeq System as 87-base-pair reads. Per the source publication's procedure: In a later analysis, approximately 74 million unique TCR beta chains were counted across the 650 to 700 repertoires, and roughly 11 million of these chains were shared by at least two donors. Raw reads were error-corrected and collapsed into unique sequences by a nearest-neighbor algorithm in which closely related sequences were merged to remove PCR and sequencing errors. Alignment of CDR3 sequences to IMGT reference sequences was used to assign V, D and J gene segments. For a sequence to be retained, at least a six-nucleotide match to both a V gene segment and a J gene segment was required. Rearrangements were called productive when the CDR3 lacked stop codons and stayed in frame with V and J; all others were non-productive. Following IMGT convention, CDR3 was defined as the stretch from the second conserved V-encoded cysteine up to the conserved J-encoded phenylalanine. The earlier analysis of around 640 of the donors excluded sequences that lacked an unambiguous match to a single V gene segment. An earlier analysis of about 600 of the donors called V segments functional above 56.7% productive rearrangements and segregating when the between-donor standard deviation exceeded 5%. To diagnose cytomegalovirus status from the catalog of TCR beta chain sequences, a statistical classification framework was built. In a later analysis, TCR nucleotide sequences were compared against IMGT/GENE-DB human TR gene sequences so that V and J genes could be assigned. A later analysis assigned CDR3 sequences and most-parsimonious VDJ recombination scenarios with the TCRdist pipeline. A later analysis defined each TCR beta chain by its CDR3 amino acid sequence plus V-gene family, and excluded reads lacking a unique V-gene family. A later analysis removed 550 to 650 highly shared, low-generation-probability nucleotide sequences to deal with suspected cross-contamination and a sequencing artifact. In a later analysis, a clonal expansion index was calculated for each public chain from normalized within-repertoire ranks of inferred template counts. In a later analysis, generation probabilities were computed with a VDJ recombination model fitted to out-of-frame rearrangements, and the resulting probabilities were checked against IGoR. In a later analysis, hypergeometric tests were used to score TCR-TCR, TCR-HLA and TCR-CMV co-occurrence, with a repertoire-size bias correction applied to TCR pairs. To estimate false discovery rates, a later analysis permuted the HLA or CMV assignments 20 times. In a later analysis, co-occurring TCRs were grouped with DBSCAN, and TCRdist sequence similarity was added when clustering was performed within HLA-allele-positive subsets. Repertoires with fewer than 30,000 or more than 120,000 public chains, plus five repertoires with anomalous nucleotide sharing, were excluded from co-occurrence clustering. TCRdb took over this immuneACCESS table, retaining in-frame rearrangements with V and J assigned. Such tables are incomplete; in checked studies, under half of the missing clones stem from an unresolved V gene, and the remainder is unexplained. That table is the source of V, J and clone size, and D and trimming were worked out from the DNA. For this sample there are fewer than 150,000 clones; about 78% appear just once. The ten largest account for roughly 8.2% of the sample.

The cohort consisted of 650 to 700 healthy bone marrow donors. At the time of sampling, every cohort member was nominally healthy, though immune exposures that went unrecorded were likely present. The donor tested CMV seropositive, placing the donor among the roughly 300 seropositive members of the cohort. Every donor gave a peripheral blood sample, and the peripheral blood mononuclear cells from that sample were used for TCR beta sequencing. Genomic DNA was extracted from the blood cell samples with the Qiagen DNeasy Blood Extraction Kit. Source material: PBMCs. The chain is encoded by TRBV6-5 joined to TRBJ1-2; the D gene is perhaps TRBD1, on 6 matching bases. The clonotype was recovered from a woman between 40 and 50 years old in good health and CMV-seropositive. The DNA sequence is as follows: TGTGCCAGCAGTTACGCACAGGGCGATGGCTACACCTTC. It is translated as CASSYAQGDGYTF.